This T cell receptor beta chain comes out of a study of T cells expressing NK-cell markers. Reanalyzing the 5' RACE reads, TCRdb keeps one entry per CDR3 protein, without DNA. This listing includes roughly 170,000 distinct CDR3 sequences. Sequences were obtained from blood T cells: a sorted CD56 or NKG2C T cell subset, CD4+ or CD8+ T cells, or bulk PBMC T cells (not recorded which). This TCR derives from a woman between 18 and 75 years old in good health.

CDR3 in amino acids: CASSPDRVGQETQYF. The chain carries TRBV5-1 and TRBJ2-5; lacking DNA, the TRBD1 call made by TCRdb goes unchecked. This CDR3 has 15 amino acids. From germline, CDR1 is SGHRS and CDR2 YFSETQ.